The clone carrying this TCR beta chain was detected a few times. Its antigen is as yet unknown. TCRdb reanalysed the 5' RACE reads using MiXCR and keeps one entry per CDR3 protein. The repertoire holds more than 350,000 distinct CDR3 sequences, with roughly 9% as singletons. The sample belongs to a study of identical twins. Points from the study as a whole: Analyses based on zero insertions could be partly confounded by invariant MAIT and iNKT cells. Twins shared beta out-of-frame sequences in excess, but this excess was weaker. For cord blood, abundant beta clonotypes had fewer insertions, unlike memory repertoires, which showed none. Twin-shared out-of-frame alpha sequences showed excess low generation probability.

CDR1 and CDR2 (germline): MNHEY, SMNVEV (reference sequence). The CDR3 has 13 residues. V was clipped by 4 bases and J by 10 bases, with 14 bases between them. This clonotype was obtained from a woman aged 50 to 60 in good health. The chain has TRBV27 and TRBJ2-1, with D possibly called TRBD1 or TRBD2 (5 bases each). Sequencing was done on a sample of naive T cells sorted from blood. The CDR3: CASSYPGAPEQFF. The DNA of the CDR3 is TGTGCCAGCAGTTACCCCGGGGCTCCCGAGCAGTTCTTC.